One sample yielded the 29 T cell receptor beta chains listed below, sequenced in a study of blood T cell repertoires in COVID-19. The protocol was immunoSEQ multiplex PCR, while the TCRdb copy is restricted to in-frame clones and leaves out a portion. The sample has about 330,000 clones, about nine tenths seen once; the top ten hold less than 11%. Sequences were obtained from PBMCs or T cells enriched from blood (not recorded which). The receptors were gathered from a woman between 18 and 29 years old who had recovered from COVID-19.

The chain joins TRBV11-2 to TRBJ1-4; 8 bases map to TRBD1. Germline V CDR1 and CDR2: SGHAT, FQNNGV. The CDR3 totals 16 residues. The V segment lost 5 bases and the J segment 7 bases; nucleotides outside the gene matches: 12. CDR3 loop: CASSATGTGITEKLFF. The CDR3 nucleotides read TGTGCCAGCAGCGCTACCGGGACAGGAATAACTGAAAAACTGTTTTTT.

The V and J genes are TRBV18 and TRBJ1-1, with D possibly being TRBD1 (5 bases). Germline V lookup: CDR1 KGHSH, CDR2 LQKENI. The CDR3 runs to 14 residues. The V end was cut by 4 bases, the J end by 5 bases, with 14 bases between. In DNA, the CDR3 is TGTGCCAGCTCACGTGGGGACTGGGAGACTGAAGCTTTCTTT. Amino acid sequence: CASSRGDWETEAFF.

The chain couples TRBV27 to TRBJ1-2; TRBD1 agrees at 9 bases. The ends lost 5 bases at V and 6 bases at J; junction bases unmatched: 7. The CDR3 spans 14 residues. Germline assignment: CDR1 MNHEY and CDR2 SMNVEV (reference sequence). The CDR3 loop is CASSTETGGNGYTF. The CDR3 nucleotides are TGTGCCAGCAGTACCGAGACAGGGGGGAATGGCTACACCTTC.

This chain uses TRBV5-4 with TRBJ2-3; weak D call: TRBD1 (6 bases). CDR3 length: 15 amino acids. Between the trimmed V and J ends, which lost 1 base and 1 base, there was a span of 10 bases. Per the germline V gene, CDR1 is SGHNT and CDR2 is YYREEE (reference sequence). In DNA form, the CDR3 reads TGTGCCAGCAGCTTGCGAACAGGGCGCACAGATACGCAGTATTTT. This encodes CASSLRTGRTDTQYF. Looking up the rest from reference TRBV5-4 and TRBJ2-3 gives the full variable domain: ETGVTQSPTHLIKTRGQQVTLRCSSQSGHNTVSWYQQALGQGPQFIFQYYREEENGRGNFPPRFSGLQFPNYSSELNVNALELDDSALYLCASSLRTGRTDTQYFGPGTRLTVL.

The gene calls are TRBV19 and TRBJ2-5; perhaps TRBD2 as D (5 bases). The germline V gene has CDR1 LNHDA and CDR2 SQIVND (reference sequence). Trimming took off 1 base at V and 7 bases at J, with 10 bases between the two ends. The CDR3 has 13 amino acids. The CDR3 bases are TGTGCCAGTAGTATAGTCCCGGGGAGGACCCAGTACTTC. Translation gives CASSIVPGRTQYF.

The chain employs TRBV9 and TRBJ2-3, with 10 bases aligning to TRBD2. The CDR3 length is 15 residues. Looked up from germline, CDR1 is SGDLS and CDR2 is YYNGEE. Trimming cost V 4 bases and J 4 bases; bases outside gene matches: 6. The CDR3 DNA sequence: TGTGCCAGCAGCCCTAGCGGGGGAGAGTCAGATACGCAGTATTTT. This encodes CASSPSGGESDTQYF.

This chain links TRBV3-1 (or the pseudogene TRBV3-2) with TRBJ2-2, with 10 bases fitting TRBD1. CDR3 length: 17 residues. V dropped 4 bases and J dropped 5; count of bases not matched to a gene: 10. Germline lookup yields CDR1 LGHDT and CDR2 YNNKEL (reference sequence). CDR3 in amino acids: CASSPLPGQGWTGELFF. The CDR3 DNA follows: TGTGCCAGCAGCCCACTCCCGGGACAGGGGTGGACCGGGGAGCTGTTTTTT.

This chain connects TRBV9 to TRBJ2-7, with a tentative D call TRBD1 (6 bases). CDR1 is SGDLS, CDR2 YYNGEE, per germline. The CDR3 extends over 13 amino acids. Trimming took off 3 bases at V and 2 bases at J, with 9 bases between the two ends. The DNA of the CDR3 is TGTGCCAGCAGCGAGGACAGCCCCTACGAGCAGTACTTC. Its translation is CASSEDSPYEQYF.

The rearrangement joins TRBV11-2 to TRBJ2-2; 9 bases are shared with TRBD1. V shed 5 bases, J shed 3 bases, and the junction held 16 bases outside the gene matches. This CDR3 comprises 19 residues. The germline V gene encodes CDR1 SGHAT and CDR2 FQNNGV. Written as DNA, the CDR3 is TGTGCCAGCAGCCAAAGGGGGGGACAGGGCGCCGGGGACACCGGGGAGCTGTTTTTT. Encoded protein: CASSQRGGQGAGDTGELFF.

The chain joins TRBV7-2 to TRBJ1-2; the D is unclear. Trimming pared 5 bases from V and 4 bases from J, leaving 20 bases between. Germline V gene data show CDR1 as SGHTA and CDR2 as FQGNSA. The CDR3 covers 16 residues. Here the CDR3 reads CASSPAAGSAVYGYTF. For the CDR3, the DNA is TGTGCCAGCAGCCCCGCCGCGGGCTCTGCCGTCTATGGCTACACCTTC.

The chain has TRBV24-1 and TRBJ2-2; 9 nucleotides align to TRBD1. This CDR3 spans 15 amino acids. Germline V CDR1 and CDR2: KGHDR, SFDVKD. V trimming: 4 bases; J trimming: 4 bases; junction bases outside the gene matches: 3. CDR3 loop: CATSDTTGGTGELFF. The CDR3 coding sequence is TGTGCCACCAGTGACACGACAGGGGGCACCGGGGAGCTGTTTTTT.

This clone was counted a few times. The chain links TRBV5-1 to TRBJ1-1, with D possibly being TRBD1 (6 bases). Trimming removed 1 base from V and 1 base from J, with 8 bases in between. The CDR3 runs to 14 residues. Germline CDR1 is SGHRS and CDR2 is YFSETQ. The CDR3 loop reads CASSLIRGNTEAFF. In DNA, the CDR3 is TGCGCCAGCAGCTTGATCAGGGGGAACACTGAAGCTTTCTTT.

V gene TRBV6-2 or TRBV6-3 combines with J gene TRBJ2-3; tentatively, D is TRBD2 (6 bases). This CDR3 comprises 16 residues. V was trimmed by 4 bases and J by 0 bases, leaving 14 bases between them. The germline CDR1 and CDR2 sequences are MNHEY and SVGEGT. The CDR3 DNA follows: TGTGCCAGCAGTTCTGGTAGGGGACTCAGCACAGATACGCAGTATTTT. Its protein product is CASSSGRGLSTDTQYF.

CDR3 protein: CASSNYPRETGNTIYF. CDR3 sequence (DNA): TGCGCCAGCAGCAACTATCCCAGGGAAACTGGAAACACCATATATTTT. The chain is built from TRBV5-1 and TRBJ1-3; a possible D gene is TRBD1 (5 bases). V shed 4 bases and J shed 2 bases, with 16 bases lying between them. CDR3 length equals 16 residues. Germline-derived CDR1 and CDR2 are SGHRS and YFSETQ.

This chain connects TRBV19 to TRBJ2-1; weak D call: TRBD1 (5 bases). Trimming removed 6 bases at V and 10 bases at J, with 22 bases between. This CDR3 has 15 amino acids. Germline loops: CDR1 LNHDA, CDR2 SQIVND (reference sequence). Here the CDR3 DNA reads TGTGCCAGTAGCCCAAAATTTCTGGGGCCAAGGGAGCAGTTCTTC. As protein: CASSPKFLGPREQFF.

The chain couples TRBV9 to TRBJ2-7; 7 positions agree with TRBD1. Looked up from germline, CDR1 is SGDLS and CDR2 is YYNGEE. J gave up 5 bases and V 2 bases, and 10 bases lay outside the gene matches. The CDR3 spans 15 residues. The CDR3 bases are TGTGCCAGCAGCGTCAGCCCAACAGGGGATCACGAGCAGTACTTC. Protein: CASSVSPTGDHEQYF.

The J gene is TRBJ2-1, the V gene TRBV4-1, with D maybe TRBD2 (5 bases). The V end was cut by 2 bases, the J end by 5 bases, with 16 bases between. The germline V gene encodes CDR1 MGHRA and CDR2 YSYEKL. CDR3 length: 16 amino acids. The CDR3 spells CASSQLGLSVNNEQFF. The DNA of the CDR3 is TGCGCCAGCAGCCAATTAGGACTTTCGGTGAACAATGAGCAGTTCTTC.

This clone was observed a few times. The J gene is TRBJ1-1, the V gene TRBV5-1; TRBD1 agrees at 7 bases. V gave up 4 bases and J gave up 3 bases; unmatched junction bases: 3. The germline V gene has CDR1 SGHRS and CDR2 YFSETQ. This CDR3 spans 13 amino acids. CDR3 sequence reads: CASSAQGDTEAFF. DNA of the CDR3: TGCGCCAGCAGCGCCCAGGGGGACACTGAAGCTTTCTTT.

The chain's CDR3 is CASSYSGTATDGYTF. CDR3 coding DNA: TGTGCCAGCAGTTACTCGGGCACAGCAACCGATGGCTACACCTTC. This chain links TRBV6-5 with TRBJ1-2; D not certain. V shed 0 bases and J shed 6 bases, with 14 bases lying between them. CDR3 length equals 15 residues. Germline V CDR1 and CDR2: MNHEY, SVGAGI.

The chain combines TRBV2 with TRBJ2-5; the D gene is possibly TRBD2 (5 bases). The CDR3 contains 13 residues. Germline V gene lookup returns CDR1 SNHLY and CDR2 FYNNEI. The V end lost 6 bases, the J end lost 1 base, and 9 bases lay between the germline ends. The CDR3 DNA is TGTGCCAGCAGAGAGGGTCTCCAAGAGACCCAGTACTTC. It yields the protein CASREGLQETQYF.

This clone was counted a single time. J is TRBJ2-1 and V is TRBV28; 9 bases are a match to TRBD2. Per germline, CDR1 MDHEN and CDR2 SYDVKM. The CDR3 sequence is 16 residues long. Losses at the gene ends were 1 base for V and 9 bases for J; bases not matched to a gene: 10. The CDR3 nucleotides are TGTGCCAGCAGTTTATTGGGGACTAGCTCGCAGGGTGAGCAGTTCTTC. This gives the protein CASSLLGTSSQGEQFF.

This chain links TRBV18 with TRBJ1-6; unclear D gene. The germline V and J ends were trimmed by 2 bases and 0 bases, with 8 bases remaining between them. The V gene's germline CDR1 is KGHSH and CDR2 LQKENI. This CDR3 spans 16 amino acids. The CDR3 here is CASSPNSLSYNSPLHF. The DNA for the CDR3 is TGTGCCAGCTCACCAAACAGCCTCTCCTATAATTCACCCCTCCACTTT.

There are a few counts of this clone. The J gene is TRBJ1-5, the V gene TRBV5-6; 8 nucleotides align to TRBD1. CDR3 size: 17 residues. Looked up from germline, CDR1 is SGHDT and CDR2 is YYEEEE. V shed 1 base and J 0 bases; nucleotides not matched to a gene: 6. The CDR3 nucleotides are TGTGCCAGCAGCTTGTGGACAGGGTCTCATAGCAATCAGCCCCAGCATTTT. Translation: CASSLWTGSHSNQPQHF. The full variable domain, with the rest looked up from reference TRBV5-6 and TRBJ1-5, is DAGVTQSPTHLIKTRGQQVTLRCSPKSGHDTVSWYQQALGQGPQFIFQYYEEEERQRGNFPDRFSGHQFPNYSSELNVNALLLGDSALYLCASSLWTGSHSNQPQHFGDGTRLSIL.

This rearrangement joins TRBV4-2 to TRBJ1-2, with D possibly matching TRBD1 (5 bases). Trimming took 0 bases from V and 0 from J, leaving 14 bases between them. The length of the CDR3 is 17 residues. Germline V CDR1 and CDR2: LGHNA, YNFKEQ. The DNA of the CDR3 is TGTGCCAGCAGCCAAGAAGATTCCAGGGTACCTAACTATGGCTACACCTTC. This translates into CASSQEDSRVPNYGYTF.

The V call is TRBV7-8, the J call TRBJ2-5; TRBD2 matches at 12 bases. The CDR3 length is 16 residues. V was clipped by 5 bases and J by 4 bases; unmatched bases: 8. Germline V lookup: CDR1 SGHVS, CDR2 FQNEAQ. For the CDR3, the DNA is TGTGCCAGCAGCCAATCTAGCGGGAGGGCCCGAGAGACCCAGTACTTC. Its protein product is CASSQSSGRARETQYF.

V usage is TRBV13 and J usage is TRBJ2-7; TRBD1 might be the D (5 bases). CDR1 is PRHDT, CDR2 FYEKMQ, per germline (reference sequence). The CDR3 covers 13 residues. Trimming left V 3 bases short and J 5 bases short, with 11 bases between. The CDR3 DNA reads as TGTGCCAGCAGCTTTACAGGTGTCCACGAGCAGTACTTC. It is translated as CASSFTGVHEQYF. The full variable domain, completed using reference TRBV13 and TRBJ2-7, is AAGVIQSPRHLIKEKRETATLKCYPIPRHDTVYWYQQGPGQDPQFLISFYEKMQSDKGSIPDRFSAQQFSDYHSELNMSSLELGDSALYFCASSFTGVHEQYFGPGTRLTVT.

The chain links TRBV20-1 to TRBJ1-4; a possible D gene is TRBD1 (5 bases). This CDR3 comprises 11 residues. Germline V gives CDR1 DFQATT, CDR2 SNEGSKA (reference sequence). V shed 4 bases and J shed 7 bases, with 7 bases lying between them. CDR3 in amino acids: CSATGGEKLFF. CDR3 coding DNA: TGCAGTGCTACGGGGGGTGAAAAACTGTTTTTT.

V and J are TRBV7-9 and TRBJ1-2, with 8 bases that match TRBD1. V shed 5 bases, J shed 9 bases, and the junction held 8 bases outside the gene matches. This CDR3 comprises 13 residues. Per the germline V gene, CDR1 is SEHNR and CDR2 is FQNEAQ (reference sequence). This CDR3 reads CASSQGQGASYTF. The CDR3 nucleotides are TGTGCCAGCAGCCAAGGACAGGGAGCAAGCTACACCTTC.

The rearrangement uses TRBV5-1 and TRBJ2-3; D perhaps matches TRBD1 (5 bases). Germline V lookup: CDR1 SGHRS, CDR2 YFSETQ. V was clipped by 5 bases and J by 4 bases, with 20 bases between them. This CDR3 comprises 16 residues. CDR3 DNA sequence: TGCGCCAGCAGACCCGGCAGACAGTACCAGTCAGATACGCAGTATTTT. It encodes CASRPGRQYQSDTQYF.